These 29 T cell receptor beta chains were all obtained from the same sample, sequenced in a study of cytomegalovirus exposure and HLA in healthy donors. 13 Jbeta primers and 60 Vbeta primers were used for the PCR. TCRdb keeps only in-frame clones here, not all; method: immunoSEQ multiplex PCR. The profile shows 150,000 to 200,000 clones, 70% to 80% of them singletons. The sequencing input was PBMCs. These receptors originate from a young woman in good health and CMV-seropositive.

V gene TRBV7-2 combines with J gene TRBJ2-5; possibly TRBD2 for D (5 bases). The CDR3 consists of 13 residues. V lost 6 bases to trimming and J lost 3 bases, with 11 bases between them. Germline CDR1 reads SGHTA; CDR2 reads FQGNSA. This chain's CDR3 is CASSRGSEETQYF. The DNA for the CDR3 is TGTGCCAGCAGTCGCGGGTCAGAAGAGACCCAGTACTTC.

DNA of the CDR3: TGCGCCAGCAGCCTTAGACAGGGTCCCTACAATGAGCAGTTCTTC. This translates into CASSLRQGPYNEQFF. The V and J genes are TRBV5-1 and TRBJ2-1; 7 nucleotides agree with TRBD1. This CDR3 contains 15 residues. The V and J ends lost 4 bases and 2 bases, in that order; junction bases with no gene match: 6. The germline V gene has CDR1 SGHRS and CDR2 YFSETQ.

The rearrangement links TRBV10-2 to TRBJ1-2; perhaps TRBD1 as D (5 bases). This CDR3 is built from 12 residues. Per germline, CDR1 WSHSY and CDR2 SAAADI. V lost 6 bases, J lost 6 bases, and 11 bases lay in between. CDR3 residues: CASSGGWDGYTF. DNA for the CDR3: TGCGCCAGCAGCGGGGGATGGGATGGCTACACCTTC.

The V call is TRBV6-1, the J call TRBJ2-5; D is unclear. The CDR3 has 15 residues. Germline V gene sequence: CDR1 MNHNS, CDR2 SASEGT. Trimming stripped 1 base from V and 7 bases from J, with 16 bases between. CDR3 region: CASSEGGNYLGTQYF. In nucleotides, the CDR3 is TGTGCCAGCAGTGAAGGAGGAAACTACCTAGGGACCCAGTACTTC.

J is TRBJ1-2 and V is TRBV9; D uncertain. V lost 3 bases to trimming and J lost 0 bases, with 9 bases between them. The CDR3 spans 14 residues. Germline V CDR1 and CDR2: SGDLS, YYNGEE. CDR3 region: CASSGRETNYGYTF. In DNA form, the CDR3 reads TGTGCCAGCAGCGGCCGGGAAACTAACTATGGCTACACCTTC.

This chain joins TRBV30 and TRBJ1-4, with 10 bases aligning to TRBD1. Germline CDR1 reads GTSNPN; CDR2 reads SVGIG (reference sequence). Unmatched junction bases numbered 0, after V lost 1 base and J lost 7 bases. The CDR3 runs 13 residues. Here the CDR3 reads CAWSGQGAEKLFF. CDR3 nucleotides: TGTGCCTGGAGTGGACAGGGGGCTGAAAAACTGTTTTTT.

This chain joins TRBV6-5 and TRBJ1-2; no clear D. V was pared by 0 bases and J by 4 bases, with 9 bases between. The CDR3 loop spans 14 amino acids. Germline V gene lookup returns CDR1 MNHEY and CDR2 SVGAGI. CDR3 coding DNA: TGTGCCAGCAGTTACTCTGAACATTTCTATGGCTACACCTTC. This sequence encodes CASSYSEHFYGYTF.

V and J are TRBV6-5 and TRBJ2-2; maybe TRBD2 (6 bases). This CDR3 has 16 residues. Germline loops: CDR1 MNHEY, CDR2 SVGAGI. Trimming cost V 0 bases and J 0 bases, with 8 bases left between them. CDR3 residues: CASSYSQRANTGELFF. Written as DNA, the CDR3 is TGTGCCAGCAGTTACTCCCAGCGGGCGAACACCGGGGAGCTGTTTTTT.

This clone was counted a single time. The chain carries TRBV19 and TRBJ2-1, with 8 bases aligning to TRBD2. Looked up from germline, CDR1 is LNHDA and CDR2 is SQIVND (reference sequence). This CDR3 spans 16 amino acids. V shed 3 bases and J 12 bases; nucleotides not matched to a gene: 16. DNA of the CDR3: TGTGCCAGTAGTATGTTAGATGGGACTAGTCTTCCTGTGCAGTTCTTC. Its protein is CASSMLDGTSLPVQFF.

This chain uses TRBV10-3 with TRBJ2-5; 7 bases are a match to TRBD2. Germline CDR1 ENHRY, CDR2 SYGVKD. J gave up 5 bases and V 8 bases, and 11 bases lay outside the gene matches. CDR3 size: 14 residues. In nucleotides, the CDR3 is TGTGCCATCGGGGGAGGGCCTCAGGATGAGACCCAGTACTTC. Amino acids: CAIGGGPQDETQYF.

The chain combines TRBV7-9 with TRBJ2-2, with TRBD2 as a possible D gene (5 bases). Trimming removed 5 bases at V and 0 bases at J, with 10 bases between. CDR1 and CDR2 from the germline V gene are SEHNR and FQNEAQ (reference sequence). This CDR3 has 15 residues. CDR3 DNA: TGTGCCAGCAGCCTTGGAGCGGCGAACACCGGGGAGCTGTTTTTT. This translates into CASSLGAANTGELFF.

The rearrangement joins TRBV2 to TRBJ2-7, with 10 bases lining up with TRBD1. The CDR3 spans 12 residues. V gave up 4 bases and J gave up 9 bases; unmatched junction bases: 3. Per the germline V gene, CDR1 is SNHLY and CDR2 is FYNNEI. The CDR3 DNA reads TGTGCCAGCAGTGGGGACAGGGGTGGGCAGTACTTC. Protein sequence: CASSGDRGGQYF.

About this clone itself: The sample holds other DNA sequences that translate to the same CDR3. V and J are TRBV7-9 and TRBJ2-7; D ambiguous. Trimming took 0 bases from V and 3 from J, leaving 6 bases between them. Germline-derived CDR1 and CDR2 are SEHNR and FQNEAQ (reference sequence). This CDR3 spans 13 amino acids. The CDR3 sequence: CASSLAGGYEQYF. Here the CDR3 DNA reads TGTGCCAGCAGCTTAGCCGGCGGCTACGAGCAGTACTTC.

CDR3 nucleotides: TGTGCCGGGGAACCGAGCGGGGGGGCGAACGAGCAGTACTTC. Residues: CAGEPSGGANEQYF. V usage is TRBV2 and J usage is TRBJ2-7; TRBD2 matches at 10 bases. Trimming cost V 11 bases and J 5 bases; bases outside gene matches: 12. The CDR3 is made up of 14 amino acids. Germline assignment: CDR1 SNHLY and CDR2 FYNNEI.

This clone has more than one count but fewer than ten. The chain uses TRBV4-1 and TRBJ2-1, with 10 bases lining up with TRBD2. The CDR3 is 15 amino acids. The ends lost 1 base at V and 5 bases at J; junction bases unmatched: 2. Germline V lookup: CDR1 MGHRA, CDR2 YSYEKL. CDR3 protein: CASSQAGLADNEQFF. DNA of the CDR3: TGCGCCAGCAGCCAAGCAGGACTAGCGGACAATGAGCAGTTCTTC.

This clone was found once. The genes are TRBV10-2 and TRBJ1-1, with 11 bases aligning to TRBD1. The trim removed 6 bases at V and 1 base at J, leaving 1 base unmatched. Germline-derived CDR1 and CDR2 are WSHSY and SAAADI. The CDR3 is 14 amino acids. CDR3 nucleotide sequence: TGCGCCAGCAGGGGGACAGGGGGGAACACTGAAGCTTTCTTT. Translated: CASRGTGGNTEAFF.

The genes are TRBV5-6 and TRBJ2-5; possibly TRBD2 for D (6 bases). TRBJ2-7 explains the end of the DNA better; the J call may be wrong. Germline CDR1 SGHDT, CDR2 YYEEEE. The CDR3 totals 15 residues. CDR3 DNA: TGTGCCAGCACCCACCGGGGGAGAACCTACGGCGAGCAGTACTTC. Translation: CASTHRGRTYGEQYF.

The V and J genes are TRBV28 and TRBJ1-2; no clear D. This CDR3 spans 14 amino acids. Germline V gene sequence: CDR1 MDHEN, CDR2 SYDVKM. The V end was cut by 7 bases, the J end by 3 bases, with 15 bases between. The CDR3 nucleotides read TGTGCCAGCACCAACTCTGGTCCGGACTATGGCTACACCTTC. Its protein product is CASTNSGPDYGYTF.

The chain employs TRBV6-5 and TRBJ1-1; 10 bases map to TRBD1. V dropped 7 bases and J dropped 3; count of bases not matched to a gene: 8. CDR1 is MNHEY, CDR2 SVGAGI, per germline. There are 15 residues in the CDR3. In nucleotides, the CDR3 is TGTGCCAGCACCGCCGACAGGGGGCTTTACACTGAAGCTTTCTTT. Translated: CASTADRGLYTEAFF.

The rearrangement joins TRBV18 to TRBJ2-6; the D is unclear. The germline CDR1 and CDR2 sequences are KGHSH and LQKENI. The ends were cut back, 2 bases at V and 0 bases at J, with 20 bases in the middle. This CDR3 contains 20 residues. The chain's CDR3 is CASSPIQVSLRPSGANVLTF. The CDR3, as DNA: TGTGCCAGCTCACCAATCCAGGTTTCCCTTAGACCCTCTGGGGCCAACGTCCTGACTTTC.

V usage is TRBV15 and J usage is TRBJ2-7; weak D call: TRBD1 (7 bases). The V end was cut by 0 bases, the J end by 0 bases, with 12 bases between. The CDR3 loop spans 16 amino acids. Germline assignment: CDR1 LNHNV and CDR2 YYDKDF (reference sequence). CDR3: CATSRDGQGGSYEQYF. The CDR3 DNA sequence: TGTGCCACCAGCAGAGATGGGCAGGGGGGCTCCTACGAGCAGTACTTC.

This clone has a handful of counts. In DNA, the CDR3 is TGTGCGCAATCCGGACAGTTGGGTAATGAAAAACTGTTTTTT. Translated: CAQSGQLGNEKLFF. The chain couples TRBV30 to TRBJ1-4, with D perhaps matching TRBD1 (6 bases). The germline gives CDR1 GTSNPN, CDR2 SVGIG (reference sequence). The CDR3 contains 14 residues. The variable domain in full, with the rest retrieved from reference TRBV30 and TRBJ1-4, is SQTIHQWPATLVQPVGSPLSLECTVEGTSNPNLYWYRQAAGRGLQLLFYSVGIGQISSEVPQNLSASRPQDRQFILSSKKLLLSDSGFYLCAQSGQLGNEKLFFGSGTQLSVL.

V gene TRBV28 combines with J gene TRBJ1-2; D possibly corresponds to TRBD1 (5 bases). Trimming removed 4 bases from V and 2 bases from J, with 14 bases in between. The V gene's germline CDR1 is MDHEN and CDR2 SYDVKM. CDR3 length: 15 residues. The CDR3 sequence: CASSSSGAVNYGYTF. For the CDR3, the DNA is TGTGCCAGCAGTTCATCTGGGGCAGTCAACTATGGCTACACCTTC.

V and J are TRBV7-2 and TRBJ1-5; 9 bases fit TRBD1. This CDR3 has 15 residues. The V and J ends lost 5 bases and 6 bases, in that order; junction bases with no gene match: 8. From germline, CDR1 is SGHTA and CDR2 FQGNSA. The CDR3 DNA follows: TGTGCCAGCAGCCTCCGGACAGGGGTGGGTCAGCCCCAGCATTTT. This encodes CASSLRTGVGQPQHF.

The genes are TRBV4-1 and TRBJ1-1; TRBD1 agrees at 8 bases. The CDR3 is 15 residues long. Trimming cost V 1 base and J 1 base; bases outside gene matches: 2. Germline CDR1 reads MGHRA; CDR2 reads YSYEKL. The CDR3 sequence: CASSQVGTGNTEAFF. The CDR3 nucleotides are TGCGCCAGCAGCCAAGTCGGGACAGGGAACACTGAAGCTTTCTTT.

The CDR3, as DNA: TGTGCCAGCAGCTTGGGCAGGTACGAGCAGTACTTC. Translated, it gives CASSLGRYEQYF. The rearrangement uses TRBV5-5 and TRBJ2-7; D call uncertain. Per germline, CDR1 SGHKS and CDR2 YYEKEE (reference sequence). Trimming pared 0 bases from V and 4 bases from J, leaving 5 bases between. CDR3 length: 12 amino acids.

This clone appeared a few times. The chain uses TRBV6-5 and TRBJ1-1; the D gene is possibly TRBD1 (5 bases). This CDR3 region has 12 residues. V shed 8 bases and J shed 10 bases, with 17 bases lying between them. Looked up from germline, CDR1 is MNHEY and CDR2 is SVGAGI. CDR3 residues: CASYLNSQGAFF. In DNA, the CDR3 is TGTGCCAGCTACCTTAACTCTCAGGGAGCTTTCTTT.

V usage is TRBV2 and J usage is TRBJ1-4; no definite D call. This CDR3 contains 13 residues. V was clipped by 4 bases and J by 7 bases, with 10 bases between them. Germline-derived CDR1 and CDR2 are SNHLY and FYNNEI. The CDR3 region is CASSGPRSEKLFF. The CDR3 DNA reads TGTGCCAGCAGTGGGCCGAGGTCTGAAAAACTGTTTTTT. Drawing the rest from reference TRBV2 and TRBJ1-4, the complete variable domain is EPEVTQTPSHQVTQMGQEVILRCVPISNHLYFYWYRQILGQKVEFLVSFYNNEISEKSEIFDDQFSVERPDGSNFTLKIRSTKLEDSAMYFCASSGPRSEKLFFGSGTQLSVL.

About this clone: Within the sample, other DNA sequences also encode this same CDR3. V usage is TRBV10-3 and J usage is TRBJ2-7; D uncertain. V lost 2 bases and J lost 5, with 4 bases in between. CDR1 is ENHRY and CDR2 is SYGVKD in the germline V gene. The CDR3 is made up of 11 amino acids. The CDR3, as DNA: TGTGCCATCAGTGAGACGGACGAGCAGTACTTC. It encodes CAISETDEQYF.